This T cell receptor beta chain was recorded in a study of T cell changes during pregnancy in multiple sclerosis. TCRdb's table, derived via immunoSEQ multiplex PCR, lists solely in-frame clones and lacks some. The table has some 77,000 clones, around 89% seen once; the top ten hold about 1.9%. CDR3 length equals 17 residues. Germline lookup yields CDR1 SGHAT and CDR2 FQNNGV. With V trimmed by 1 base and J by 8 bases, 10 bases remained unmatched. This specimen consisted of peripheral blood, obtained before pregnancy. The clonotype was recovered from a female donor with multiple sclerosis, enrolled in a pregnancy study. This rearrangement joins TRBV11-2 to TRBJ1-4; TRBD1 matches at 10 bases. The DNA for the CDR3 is TGTGCCAGCAGCTTAGTGTCTTCGACAGGGGGCGGGGAAAAACTGTTTTTT. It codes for CASSLVSSTGGGEKLFF.